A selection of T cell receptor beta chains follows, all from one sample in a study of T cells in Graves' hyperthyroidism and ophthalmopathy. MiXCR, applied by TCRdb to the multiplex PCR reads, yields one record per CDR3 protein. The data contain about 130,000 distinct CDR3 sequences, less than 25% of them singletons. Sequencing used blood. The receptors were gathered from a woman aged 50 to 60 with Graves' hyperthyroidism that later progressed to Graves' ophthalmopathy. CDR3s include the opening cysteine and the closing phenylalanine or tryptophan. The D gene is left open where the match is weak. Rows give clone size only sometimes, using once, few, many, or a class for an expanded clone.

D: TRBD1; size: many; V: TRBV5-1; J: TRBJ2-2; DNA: TGCGCCAGCAGCGACAAGACAGGGGGCACCGGGGAGCTGTTTTTT; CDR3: CASSDKTGGTGELFF
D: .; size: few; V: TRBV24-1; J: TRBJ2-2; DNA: TGTGCCACCAGTGACCCCGGCAGATACACCGGGGAGCTGTTTTTT; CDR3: CATSDPGRYTGELFF
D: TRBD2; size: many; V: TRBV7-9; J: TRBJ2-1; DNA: TGTGCCAGCAGCTTAGATCGCCTGGGGGGGACGGGGGAGAATGAGCAGTTCTTC; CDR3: CASSLDRLGGTGENEQFF
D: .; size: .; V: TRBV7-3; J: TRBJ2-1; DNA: TGTGCCAGCAGCTTAAAAGGCGGGTGGGCCCACAATGAGCAGTTCTTC; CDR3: CASSLKGGWAHNEQFF
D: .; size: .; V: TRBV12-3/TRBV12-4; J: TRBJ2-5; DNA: TGTGCCAGCAGCCCGACAGACCAAGAGACCCAGTACTTC; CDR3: CASSPTDQETQYF
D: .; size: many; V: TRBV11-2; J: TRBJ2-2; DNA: TGTGCCAGCAGCTTACCATCCCGGGAGCTGTTTTTT; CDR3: CASSLPSRELFF
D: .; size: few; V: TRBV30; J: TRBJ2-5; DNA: TGTGCCTCCGGCGCCGGCGGCGACGAGACCCAGTACTTC; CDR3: CASGAGGDETQYF
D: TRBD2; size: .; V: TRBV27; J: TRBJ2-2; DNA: TGTGCCAGCAGTCGCGTCCGCCCTAGAGGAGCGGGAGGGACCGGGGAGCTGTTTTTT; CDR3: CASSRVRPRGAGGTGELFF
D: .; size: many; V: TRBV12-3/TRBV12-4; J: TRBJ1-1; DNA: TGTGCCAGCAGTTTTGGCGGGAACACTGAAGCTTTCTTT; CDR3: CASSFGGNTEAFF
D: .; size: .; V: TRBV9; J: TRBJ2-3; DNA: TGTGCCAGCAGCCCCACCAGGACCGTCACAGATACGCAGTATTTT; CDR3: CASSPTRTVTDTQYF
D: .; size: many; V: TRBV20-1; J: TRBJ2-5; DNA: TGCACCCCGGGGACTTTCCGTCAAGAGACCCAGTACTTC; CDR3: CTPGTFRQETQYF
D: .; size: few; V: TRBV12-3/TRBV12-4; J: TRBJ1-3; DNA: TGTGCCAGCAGTTATGTCGACCCGGGGGGAAACACCATATATTTT; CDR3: CASSYVDPGGNTIYF
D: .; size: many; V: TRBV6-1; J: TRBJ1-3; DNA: TGTGCCAGCATGTCAGTCAGGTCCGAAGCTGGAAACACCATATATTTT; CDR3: CASMSVRSEAGNTIYF
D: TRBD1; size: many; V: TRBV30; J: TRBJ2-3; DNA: TGTGCCTGGAGGAGACAGGGGCTACGCACAGATACGCAGTATTTT; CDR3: CAWRRQGLRTDTQYF
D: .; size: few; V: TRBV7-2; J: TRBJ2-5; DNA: TGTGCCAGCAGCTCCCGGACAGGGAGGGCGACCCAGTACTTC; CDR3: CASSSRTGRATQYF
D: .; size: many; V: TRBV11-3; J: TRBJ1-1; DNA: TGTGCCAGCAGCTTAGATCGGCAGGGTGAAGCTTTCTTT; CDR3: CASSLDRQGEAFF
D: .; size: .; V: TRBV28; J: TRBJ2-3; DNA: TGTGCCAGCAGTTTCTCGGGAGCGGACACAGATACGCAGTATTTT; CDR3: CASSFSGADTDTQYF
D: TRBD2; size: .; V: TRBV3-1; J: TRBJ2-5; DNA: TGTGCCAGCACCCCTAGCGGGAGAGGGGAGACCCAGTACTTC; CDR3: CASTPSGRGETQYF
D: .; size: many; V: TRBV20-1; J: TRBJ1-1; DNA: TGCAGTGCTAGAGACGGGGGCGGCGAAGCTTTCTTT; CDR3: CSARDGGGEAFF
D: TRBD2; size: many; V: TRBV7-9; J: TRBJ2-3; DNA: TGTGCCAGCAGCCCAAGAGGCGGGAGCCACACAGATACGCAGTATTTT; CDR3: CASSPRGGSHTDTQYF
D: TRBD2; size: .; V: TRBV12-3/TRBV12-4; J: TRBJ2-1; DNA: TGTGCCAGCAGACTAGCGCCCAACCCCTACAATGAGCAGTTCTTC; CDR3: CASRLAPNPYNEQFF
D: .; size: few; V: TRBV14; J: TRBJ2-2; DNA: TGTGCCAGCAGCCAACGCCTGGGCGGGGAGCTGTTTTTT; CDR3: CASSQRLGGELFF
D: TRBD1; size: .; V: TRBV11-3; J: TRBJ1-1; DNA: TGTGCCAGCAATTTACAGGGGATCATGTGGACTGAAGCTTTCTTT; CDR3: CASNLQGIMWTEAFF
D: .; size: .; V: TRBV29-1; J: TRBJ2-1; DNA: TGCAGCGTTGCTCTTCCAGGGGTCTCCTACAATGAGCAGTTCTTC; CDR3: CSVALPGVSYNEQFF
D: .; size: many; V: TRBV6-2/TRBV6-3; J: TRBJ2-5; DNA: TGTGCCAGCAGAAACCGACAGGCGTTCCAAGAGACCCAGTACTTC; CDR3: CASRNRQAFQETQYF
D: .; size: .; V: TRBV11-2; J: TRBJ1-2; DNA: TGTGCCAGCAGCTTATTGATCGGGGGAGCAGAGGGCTACACCTTC; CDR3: CASSLLIGGAEGYTF
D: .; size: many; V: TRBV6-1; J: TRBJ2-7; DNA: TGTGCCAGCAGTGAAGCAAAACCCAGTGGGGGGCAGTACTTC; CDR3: CASSEAKPSGGQYF
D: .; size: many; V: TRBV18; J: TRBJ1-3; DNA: TGTGCCAGCTCAACATCCAGAGGTGGAAACACCATATATTTT; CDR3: CASSTSRGGNTIYF
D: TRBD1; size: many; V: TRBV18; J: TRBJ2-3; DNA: TGTGCCAGCTCACCCCGGACAGGGCGCACAGATACGCAGTATTTT; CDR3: CASSPRTGRTDTQYF
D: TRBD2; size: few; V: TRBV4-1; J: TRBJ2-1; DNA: TGCGCCAGCAGCCATGAAACCGGGACTAGCTCCTACAATGAGCAGTTCTTC; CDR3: CASSHETGTSSYNEQFF
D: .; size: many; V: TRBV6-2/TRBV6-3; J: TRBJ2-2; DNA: TGTGCCAGCAGTTTAACGGGGTACACCGGGGAGCTGTTTTTT; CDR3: CASSLTGYTGELFF
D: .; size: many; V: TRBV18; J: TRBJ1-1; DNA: TGTGCCAGCTCACCACTACAGGGGAACACTGAAGCTTTCTTT; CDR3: CASSPLQGNTEAFF
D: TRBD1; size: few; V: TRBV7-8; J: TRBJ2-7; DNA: TGTGCCAGCAGCTTAGGCAGTCGACTCACAGGGGGGGAGCAGTACTTC; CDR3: CASSLGSRLTGGEQYF
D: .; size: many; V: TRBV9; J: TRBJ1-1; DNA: TGTGCCAGCAGCGCGACGGGAAACACTGAAGCTTTCTTT; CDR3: CASSATGNTEAFF
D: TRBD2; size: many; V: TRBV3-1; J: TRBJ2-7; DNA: TGTGCCAGCAGCCAGGTCGCGGGAGGGTACGAGCAGTACTTC; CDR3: CASSQVAGGYEQYF
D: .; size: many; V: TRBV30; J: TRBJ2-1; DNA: TGTGCCTGCTCCGGAGACAATGAGCAGTTCTTC; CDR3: CACSGDNEQFF
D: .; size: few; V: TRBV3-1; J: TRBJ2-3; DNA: TGTGCCAGCAGCCAAGGGGCAGGCCCAGGCACAGATACGCAGTATTTT; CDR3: CASSQGAGPGTDTQYF
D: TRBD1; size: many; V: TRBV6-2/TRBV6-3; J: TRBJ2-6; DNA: TGTGCCAGCAGTTATAGGGGCAGGGGGCGAATACGTTCTGGGGCCAACGTCCTGACTTTC; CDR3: CASSYRGRGRIRSGANVLTF
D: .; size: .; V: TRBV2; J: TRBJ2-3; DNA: TGTGCCAGCACTCGGGATACAGATACGCAGTATTTT; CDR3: CASTRDTDTQYF
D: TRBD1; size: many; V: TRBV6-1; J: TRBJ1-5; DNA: TGTGCCAGCACCGCCCAGGGCAGGGGGAGAAATCAGCCCCAGCATTTT; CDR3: CASTAQGRGRNQPQHF
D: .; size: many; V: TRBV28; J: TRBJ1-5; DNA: TGTGCCAGCAGTTTACGCAGGGTCAATCAGCCCCAGCATTTT; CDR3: CASSLRRVNQPQHF
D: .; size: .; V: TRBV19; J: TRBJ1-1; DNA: TGTGCCAGTAGTGAAACAGGGATCAACACTGAAGCTTTCTTT; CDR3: CASSETGINTEAFF
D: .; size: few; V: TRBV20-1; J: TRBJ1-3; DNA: TGCAGTGCTAGGGGGGGCAGGGGTAGTAACACCATATATTTT; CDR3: CSARGGRGSNTIYF
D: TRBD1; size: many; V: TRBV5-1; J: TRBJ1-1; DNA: TGCGCCAGCAGCTTGTCGGGACAGGGTGGAACTGAAGCTTTCTTT; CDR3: CASSLSGQGGTEAFF
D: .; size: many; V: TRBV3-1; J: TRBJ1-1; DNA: TGTGCCAGCAGCCAAGTGACTGGATCGGGAACTGAAGCTTTCTTT; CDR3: CASSQVTGSGTEAFF
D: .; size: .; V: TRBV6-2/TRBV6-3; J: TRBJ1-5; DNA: TGTGCCAGCAGTTACTCGAGCTACTCGGAGCATTTT; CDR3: CASSYSSYSEHF
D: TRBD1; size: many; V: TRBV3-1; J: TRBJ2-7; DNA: TGTGCCAGCAGCCAAGGTCGTAGGGGGCTTGGCGAGCAGTACTTC; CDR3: CASSQGRRGLGEQYF
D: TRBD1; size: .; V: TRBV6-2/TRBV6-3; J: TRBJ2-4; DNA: TGTGCCAGCAGTTGGACAGGGGCCAAAAACATTCAGTACTTC; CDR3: CASSWTGAKNIQYF
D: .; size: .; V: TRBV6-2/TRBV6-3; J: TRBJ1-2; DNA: TGTGCCAGCAGTTCCCCGAGACACGGCTACACCTTC; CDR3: CASSSPRHGYTF
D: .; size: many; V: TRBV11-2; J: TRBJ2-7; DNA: TGTGCCAGCAGCTTAGGAAGGGTTGACTACGAGCAGTACTTC; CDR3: CASSLGRVDYEQYF